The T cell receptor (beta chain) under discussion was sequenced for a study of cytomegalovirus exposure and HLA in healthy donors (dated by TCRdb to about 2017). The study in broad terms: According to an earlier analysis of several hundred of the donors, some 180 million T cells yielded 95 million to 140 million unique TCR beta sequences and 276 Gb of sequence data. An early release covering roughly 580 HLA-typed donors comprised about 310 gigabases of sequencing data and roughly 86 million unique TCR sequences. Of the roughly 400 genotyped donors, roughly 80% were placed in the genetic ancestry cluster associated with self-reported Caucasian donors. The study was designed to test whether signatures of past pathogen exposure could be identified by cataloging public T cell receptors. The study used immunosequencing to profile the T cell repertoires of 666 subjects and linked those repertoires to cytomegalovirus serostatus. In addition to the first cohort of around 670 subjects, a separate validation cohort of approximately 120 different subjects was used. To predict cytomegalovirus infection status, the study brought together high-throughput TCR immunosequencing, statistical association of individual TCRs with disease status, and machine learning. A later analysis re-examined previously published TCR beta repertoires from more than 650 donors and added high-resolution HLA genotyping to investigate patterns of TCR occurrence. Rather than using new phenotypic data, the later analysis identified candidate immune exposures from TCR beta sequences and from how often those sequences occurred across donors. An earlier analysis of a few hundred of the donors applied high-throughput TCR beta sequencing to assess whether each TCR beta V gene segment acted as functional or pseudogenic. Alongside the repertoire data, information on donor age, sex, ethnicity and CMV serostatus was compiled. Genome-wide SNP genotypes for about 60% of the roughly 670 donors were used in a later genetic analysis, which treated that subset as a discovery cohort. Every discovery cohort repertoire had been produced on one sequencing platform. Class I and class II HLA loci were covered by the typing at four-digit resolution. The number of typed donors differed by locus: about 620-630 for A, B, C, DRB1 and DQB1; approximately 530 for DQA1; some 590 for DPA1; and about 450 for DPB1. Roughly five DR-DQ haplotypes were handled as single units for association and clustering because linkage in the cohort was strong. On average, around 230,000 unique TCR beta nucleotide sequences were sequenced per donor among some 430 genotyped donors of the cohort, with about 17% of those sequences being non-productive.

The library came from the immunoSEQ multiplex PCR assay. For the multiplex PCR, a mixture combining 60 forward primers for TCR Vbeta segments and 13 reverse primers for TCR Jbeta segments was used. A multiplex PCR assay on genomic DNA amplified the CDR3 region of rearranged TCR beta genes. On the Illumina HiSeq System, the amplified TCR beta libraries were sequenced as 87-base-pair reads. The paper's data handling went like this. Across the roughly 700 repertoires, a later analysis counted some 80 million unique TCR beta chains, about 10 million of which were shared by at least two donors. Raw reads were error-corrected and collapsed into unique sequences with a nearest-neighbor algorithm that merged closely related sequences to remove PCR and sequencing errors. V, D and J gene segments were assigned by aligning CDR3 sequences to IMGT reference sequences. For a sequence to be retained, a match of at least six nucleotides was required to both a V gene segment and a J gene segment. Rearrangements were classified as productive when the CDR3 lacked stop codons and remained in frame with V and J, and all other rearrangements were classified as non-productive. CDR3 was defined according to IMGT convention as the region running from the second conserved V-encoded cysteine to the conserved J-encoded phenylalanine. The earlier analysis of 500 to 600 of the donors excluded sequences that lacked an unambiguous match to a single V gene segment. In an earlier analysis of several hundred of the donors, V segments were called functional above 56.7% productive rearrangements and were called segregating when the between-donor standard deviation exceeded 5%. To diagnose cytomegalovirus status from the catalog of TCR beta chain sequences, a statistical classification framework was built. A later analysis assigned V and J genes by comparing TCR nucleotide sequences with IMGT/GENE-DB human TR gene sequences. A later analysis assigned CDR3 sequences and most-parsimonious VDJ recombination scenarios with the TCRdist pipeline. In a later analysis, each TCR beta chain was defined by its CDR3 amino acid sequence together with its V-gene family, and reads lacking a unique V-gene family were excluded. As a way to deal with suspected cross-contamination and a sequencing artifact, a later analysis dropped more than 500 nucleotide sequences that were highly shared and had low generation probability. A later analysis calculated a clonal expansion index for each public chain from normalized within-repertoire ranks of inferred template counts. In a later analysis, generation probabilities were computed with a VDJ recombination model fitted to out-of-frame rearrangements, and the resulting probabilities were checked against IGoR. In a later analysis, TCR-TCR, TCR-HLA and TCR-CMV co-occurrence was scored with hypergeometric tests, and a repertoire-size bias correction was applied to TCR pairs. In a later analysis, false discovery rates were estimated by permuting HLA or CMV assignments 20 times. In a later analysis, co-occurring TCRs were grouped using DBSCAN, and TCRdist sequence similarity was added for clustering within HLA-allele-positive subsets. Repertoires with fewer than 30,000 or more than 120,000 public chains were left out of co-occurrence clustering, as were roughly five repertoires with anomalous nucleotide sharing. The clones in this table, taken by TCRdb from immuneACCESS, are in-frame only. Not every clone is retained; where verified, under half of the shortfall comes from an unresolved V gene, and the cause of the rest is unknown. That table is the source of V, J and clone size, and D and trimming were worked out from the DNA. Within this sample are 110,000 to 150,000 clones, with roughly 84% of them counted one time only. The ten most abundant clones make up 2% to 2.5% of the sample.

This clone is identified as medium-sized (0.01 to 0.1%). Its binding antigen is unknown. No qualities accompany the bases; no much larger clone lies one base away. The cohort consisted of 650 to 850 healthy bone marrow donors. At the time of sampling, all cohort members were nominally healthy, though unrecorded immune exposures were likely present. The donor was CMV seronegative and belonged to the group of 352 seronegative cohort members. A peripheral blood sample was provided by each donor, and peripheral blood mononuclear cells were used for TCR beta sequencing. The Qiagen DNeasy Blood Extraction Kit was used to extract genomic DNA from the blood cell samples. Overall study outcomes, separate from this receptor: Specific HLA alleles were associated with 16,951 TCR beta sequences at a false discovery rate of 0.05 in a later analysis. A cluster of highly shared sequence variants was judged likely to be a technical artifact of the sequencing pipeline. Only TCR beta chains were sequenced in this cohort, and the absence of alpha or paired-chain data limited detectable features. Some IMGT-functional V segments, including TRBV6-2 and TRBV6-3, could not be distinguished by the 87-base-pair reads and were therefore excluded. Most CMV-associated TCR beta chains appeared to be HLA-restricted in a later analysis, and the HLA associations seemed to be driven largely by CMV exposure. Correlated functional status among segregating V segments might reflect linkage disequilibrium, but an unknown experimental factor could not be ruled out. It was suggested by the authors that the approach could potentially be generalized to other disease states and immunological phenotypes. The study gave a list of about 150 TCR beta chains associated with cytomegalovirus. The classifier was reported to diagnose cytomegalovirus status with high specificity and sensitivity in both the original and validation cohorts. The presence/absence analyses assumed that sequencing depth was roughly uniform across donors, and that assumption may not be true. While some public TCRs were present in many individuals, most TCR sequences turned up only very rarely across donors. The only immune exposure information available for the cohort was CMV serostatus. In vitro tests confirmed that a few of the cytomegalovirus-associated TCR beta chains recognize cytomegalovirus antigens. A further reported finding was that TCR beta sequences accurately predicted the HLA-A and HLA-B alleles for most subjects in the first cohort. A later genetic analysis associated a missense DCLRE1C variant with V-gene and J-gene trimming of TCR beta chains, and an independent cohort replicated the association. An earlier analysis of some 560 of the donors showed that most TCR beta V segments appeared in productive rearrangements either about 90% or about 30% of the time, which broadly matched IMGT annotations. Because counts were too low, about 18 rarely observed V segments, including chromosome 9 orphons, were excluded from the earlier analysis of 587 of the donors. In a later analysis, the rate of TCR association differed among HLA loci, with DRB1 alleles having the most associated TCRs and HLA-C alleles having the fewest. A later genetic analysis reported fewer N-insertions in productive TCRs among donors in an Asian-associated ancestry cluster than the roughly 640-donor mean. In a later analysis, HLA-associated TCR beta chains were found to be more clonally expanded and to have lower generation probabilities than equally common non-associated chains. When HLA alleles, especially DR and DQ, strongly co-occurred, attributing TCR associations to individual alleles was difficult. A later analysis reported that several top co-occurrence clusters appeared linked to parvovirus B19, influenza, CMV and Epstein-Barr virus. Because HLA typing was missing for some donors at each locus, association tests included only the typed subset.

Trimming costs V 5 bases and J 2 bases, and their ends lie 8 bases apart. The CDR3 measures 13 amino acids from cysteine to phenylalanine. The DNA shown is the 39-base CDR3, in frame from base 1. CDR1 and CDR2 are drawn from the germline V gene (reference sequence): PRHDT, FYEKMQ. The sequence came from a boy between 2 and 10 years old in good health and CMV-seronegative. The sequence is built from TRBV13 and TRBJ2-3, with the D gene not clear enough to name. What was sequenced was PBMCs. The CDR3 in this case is CASSPVNTDTQYF. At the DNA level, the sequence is TGTGCCAGCAGCCCCGTAAACACAGATACGCAGTATTTT. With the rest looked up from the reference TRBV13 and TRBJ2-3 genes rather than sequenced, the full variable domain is AAGVIQSPRHLIKEKRETATLKCYPIPRHDTVYWYQQGPGQDPQFLISFYEKMQSDKGSIPDRFSAQQFSDYHSELNMSSLELGDSALYFCASSPVNTDTQYFGPGTRLTVL.